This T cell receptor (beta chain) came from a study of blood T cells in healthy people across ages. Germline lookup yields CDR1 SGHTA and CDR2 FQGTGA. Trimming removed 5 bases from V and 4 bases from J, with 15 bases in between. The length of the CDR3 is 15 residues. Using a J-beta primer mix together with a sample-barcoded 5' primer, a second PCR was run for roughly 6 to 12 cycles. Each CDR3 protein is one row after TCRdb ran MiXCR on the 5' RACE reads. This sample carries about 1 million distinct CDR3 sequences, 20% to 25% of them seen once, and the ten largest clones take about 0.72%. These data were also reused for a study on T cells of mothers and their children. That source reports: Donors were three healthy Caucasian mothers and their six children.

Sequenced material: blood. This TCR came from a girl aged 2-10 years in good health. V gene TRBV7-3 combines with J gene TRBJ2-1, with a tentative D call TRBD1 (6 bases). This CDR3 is CASSPNRAVYNEQFF. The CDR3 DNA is TGTGCCAGCAGCCCCAACAGGGCCGTATACAATGAGCAGTTCTTC.